One sample yielded the 8 T cell receptor beta chains listed below, sequenced in a study of early T cells in non-severe SARS-CoV-2 infection (TCRdb year 2021). The protocol used for the library was 5' RACE. Instrument used: NextSeq 500. TCRdb applied fastp at Q25 and MiXCR to the public reads, then kept only in-frame beta chains. Rows are unified per CDR3 protein, each entry keeping the most common DNA and genes. This sample is represented by approximately 58,000 distinct CDR3 sequences; around 12% of them were singletons. The ten largest clones capture about 2.4% of the sample. Specimen: whole blood, collected at baseline. The receptors stem from an adult who was a healthcare worker with PCR-confirmed SARS-CoV-2 infection or an uninfected control (not recorded which).

This clonotype was detected once. This may stem from a read error, because a much larger clone lies one nucleotide away. The chain couples TRBV11-2 to TRBJ2-2; D is ambiguous. This CDR3 is 11 amino acids long. V was shortened by 5 bases and J by 3 bases, with 1 base between the two germline ends. Per the germline V gene, CDR1 is SGHAT and CDR2 is FQNNGV. CDR3 residues: CASSDTGELFF. As DNA, the CDR3 is TGTGCCAGCAGCGACACCGGGGAGCTGTTTTTT.

This clonotype was detected a few times. DNA for the CDR3: TGTGCCAGCACCTACCTAGCGGGAGGTGGCAATGAGCAGTTCTTC. Protein: CASTYLAGGGNEQFF. J is TRBJ2-1 and V is TRBV28; TRBD2 matches 11 bases. Per germline, CDR1 MDHEN and CDR2 SYDVKM. The J segment lost 6 bases and the V segment lost 7 bases, leaving 8 bases of the junction unmatched. The CDR3 totals 15 residues. The full variable domain, with the rest looked up from reference TRBV28 and TRBJ2-1, is DVKVTQSSRYLVKRTGEKVFLECVQDMDHENMFWYRQDPGLGLRLIYFSYDVKMKEKGDIPEGYSVSREKKERFSLILESASTNQTSMYLCASTYLAGGGNEQFFGPGTRLTVL.

This clonotype was seen many times. The chain recombines TRBV12-3 or TRBV12-4 with TRBJ1-1; D perhaps matches TRBD1 (6 bases). Deletions cut 2 bases from V and 3 bases from J, with 10 bases between. The CDR3 runs to 14 residues. As DNA, the CDR3 is TGTGCCAGCAGTTTATATTCAGGGGACACTGAAGCTTTCTTT. Amino acid sequence: CASSLYSGDTEAFF.

CDR3 coding DNA: TGTGCCAGCAGCCCCAGCCGAGGGGACACCGGGGAGCTGTTTTTT. Amino acids: CASSPSRGDTGELFF. The chain employs TRBV11-2 and TRBJ2-2; possibly TRBD1 or TRBD2 for D (5 bases each). This CDR3 has 15 residues. Germline-derived CDR1 and CDR2 are SGHAT and FQNNGV. V was trimmed by 5 bases and J by 3 bases, leaving 13 bases between them.

This clonotype was observed many times. The V and J genes are TRBV12-3 or TRBV12-4 and TRBJ2-1; D might be TRBD2 (5 bases). The CDR3 is made up of 13 amino acids. The ends were cut back, 1 base at V and 9 bases at J, with 10 bases in the middle. The CDR3 DNA is TGTGCCAGCAGTTTAGGGCTAGCAGGTGAGCAGTTCTTC. This translates into CASSLGLAGEQFF.

This clonotype was seen a handful of times. This chain uses TRBV29-1 with TRBJ2-5; perhaps D is TRBD1 or TRBD2 (5 bases each). The germline V and J ends were trimmed by 8 bases and 2 bases, with 18 bases remaining between them. CDR3 length: 14 amino acids. Germline CDR1 reads SQVTM; CDR2 reads ANQGSEA. CDR3 loop: CSPQLGARQETQYF. The CDR3 DNA is TGCAGCCCACAGCTCGGGGCCAGACAAGAGACCCAGTACTTC.

This chain connects TRBV7-6 to TRBJ2-7; D is unclear. Germline V CDR1 and CDR2: SGHVS, FNYEAQ. The CDR3 runs 13 residues. Deletions cut 5 bases from V and 3 bases from J, with 11 bases between. The CDR3: CASSPGEFYEQYF. Here the CDR3 DNA reads TGTGCCAGCAGCCCCGGTGAGTTCTACGAGCAGTACTTC.

This clonotype was picked up many times. V gene TRBV4-1 combines with J gene TRBJ2-1; D remains unclear. V lost 0 bases and J lost 6, with 15 bases in between. The CDR3 is made up of 16 amino acids. The germline gives CDR1 MGHRA, CDR2 YSYEKL. The CDR3, as DNA: TGCGCCAGCAGCCAAGAGGAAAATAGCCCGTTCAATGAGCAGTTCTTC. Translation: CASSQEENSPFNEQFF.